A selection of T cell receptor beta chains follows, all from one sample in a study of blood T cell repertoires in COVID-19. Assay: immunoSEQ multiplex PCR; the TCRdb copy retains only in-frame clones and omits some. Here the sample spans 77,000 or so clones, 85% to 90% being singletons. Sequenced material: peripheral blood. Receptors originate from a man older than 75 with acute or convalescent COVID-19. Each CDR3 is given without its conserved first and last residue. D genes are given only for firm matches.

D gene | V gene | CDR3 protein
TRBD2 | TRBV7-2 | ASSLEWASGAKQY
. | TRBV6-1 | ASSVQEGGQY
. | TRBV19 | ASSRADQPQH
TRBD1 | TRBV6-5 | ASRPPGQGSYEQY
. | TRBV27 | ASSLGRGNQPQH
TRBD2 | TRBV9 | ASKREGGGEQF
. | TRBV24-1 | ATSASWEDTEAF
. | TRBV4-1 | ASSQGGGGLIANYGYT
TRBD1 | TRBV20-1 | SALTGTEAF
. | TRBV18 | ASSERLATGDTQY
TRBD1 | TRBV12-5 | ASGLVLIQGPPYEQY
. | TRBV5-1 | ASSLGSPDTEAF
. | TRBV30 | AWVTGNYGYT
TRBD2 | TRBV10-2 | ASSESRFGTSGQETQY
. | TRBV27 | ASRWGGNSPLH
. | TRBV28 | ASSLGRWTYDNYGYT
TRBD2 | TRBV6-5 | ASSSYPVAGAYEQY
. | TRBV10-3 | AISVGQKEAF